This entry features one TCR beta chain sequence. This sample was included in a study of shared clonotypes between healthy human individuals. Sequencing used immunoSEQ multiplex PCR; TCRdb keeps in-frame clones, though not all of them. The sample yields 2 million to 2.5 million clones, approximately 93% seen once. Trimming left V 3 bases short and J 0 bases short, with 14 bases between. Germline-derived CDR1 and CDR2 are SGHRS and YFSETQ. This CDR3 comprises 16 residues. The V and J genes are TRBV5-1 and TRBJ2-3; D is perhaps TRBD1 (6 bases). Sequencing was done on a sample of naive CD4+ T cells from PBMCs. The sample's subset: CD45RA+ positively selected. The TCR sequence derives from a man younger than 35 in good health. Some clones in this sample may be carry-over from other donors' samples. The CDR3 DNA reads TGCGCCAGCAGCTCGGGTAGACAGGATAGCACAGATACGCAGTATTTT. Protein sequence: CASSSGRQDSTDTQYF.